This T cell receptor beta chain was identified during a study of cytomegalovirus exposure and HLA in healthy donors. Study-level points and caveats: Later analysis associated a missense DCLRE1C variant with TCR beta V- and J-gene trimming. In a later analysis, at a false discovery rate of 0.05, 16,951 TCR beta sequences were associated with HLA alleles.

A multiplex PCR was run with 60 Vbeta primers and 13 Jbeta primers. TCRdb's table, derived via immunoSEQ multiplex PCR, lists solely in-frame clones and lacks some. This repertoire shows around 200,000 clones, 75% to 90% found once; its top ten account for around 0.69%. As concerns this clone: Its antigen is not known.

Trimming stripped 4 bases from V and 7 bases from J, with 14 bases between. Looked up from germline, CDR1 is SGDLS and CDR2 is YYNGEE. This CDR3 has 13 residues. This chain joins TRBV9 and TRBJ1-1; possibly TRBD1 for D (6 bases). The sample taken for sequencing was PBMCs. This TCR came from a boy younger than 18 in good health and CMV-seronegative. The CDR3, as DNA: TGTGCCAGCAGCCCTCAGGGGCACCTTGAAGCTTTCTTT. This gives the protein CASSPQGHLEAFF.